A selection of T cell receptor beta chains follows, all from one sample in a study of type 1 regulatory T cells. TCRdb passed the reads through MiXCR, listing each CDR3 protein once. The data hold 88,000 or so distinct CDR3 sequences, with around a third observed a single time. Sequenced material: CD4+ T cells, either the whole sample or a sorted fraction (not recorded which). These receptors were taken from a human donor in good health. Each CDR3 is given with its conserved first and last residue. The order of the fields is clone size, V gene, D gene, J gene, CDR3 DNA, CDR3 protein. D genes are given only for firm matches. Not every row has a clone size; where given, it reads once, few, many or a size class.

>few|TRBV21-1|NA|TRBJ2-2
TGTGCCAGCAGCAATCAGTTCAAGGACAGGGATCGGAACACCGGGGAGCTGTTTTTT
CASSNQFKDRDRNTGELFF
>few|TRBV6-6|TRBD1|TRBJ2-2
TGTGCCAGCACCTCTGTGGGACAGGTTAACGGGGAGCTGTTTTTT
CASTSVGQVNGELFF
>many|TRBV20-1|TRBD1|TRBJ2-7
TGCAGTGCTAGTCGGGACAGTTCCTACGAGCAGTACTTC
CSASRDSSYEQYF
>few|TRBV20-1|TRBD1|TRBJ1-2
TGCAGTGCTAGAGAGGGGACAGGGGGTGGCTACACCTTC
CSAREGTGGGYTF
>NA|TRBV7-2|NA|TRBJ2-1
TGTGCCAGCAGCTTCGGGGGGCTATCCTACAATGAGCAGTTCTTC
CASSFGGLSYNEQFF
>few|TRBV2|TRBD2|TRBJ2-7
TGTGCCACTCTCCTAGCGGGAGTTTACGAGCAGTACTTC
CATLLAGVYEQYF
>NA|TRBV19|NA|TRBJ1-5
TGTGCCAGTAGGTTAACAGGGAAAGGAGATCAGCCCCAGCATTTT
CASRLTGKGDQPQHF
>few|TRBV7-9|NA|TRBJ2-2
TGTGCCAGCAGCTCAATGACGACCGGGGAGCTGTTTTTT
CASSSMTTGELFF
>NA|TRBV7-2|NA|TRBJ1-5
TGTGCCAGCAGCCTTTCGGGCATTAGCAATCAGCCCCAGCATTTT
CASSLSGISNQPQHF
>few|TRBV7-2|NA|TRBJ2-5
TGTGCCAGCAGCTTTCTAGGGCAAGAGACCCAGTACTTC
CASSFLGQETQYF
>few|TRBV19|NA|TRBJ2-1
TGTGCCAGTAGTCTAATAGAGGTAACCCACAATGAGCAGTTCTTC
CASSLIEVTHNEQFF
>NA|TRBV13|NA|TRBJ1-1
TGTGCCAGCAGCCCCCCCGGCATCCCTGAAGCTTTCTTT
CASSPPGIPEAFF
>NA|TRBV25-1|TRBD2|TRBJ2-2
TGTGCCAGCAGTGAAACGGCGGGAGAGCACACCGGGGAGCTGTTTTTT
CASSETAGEHTGELFF
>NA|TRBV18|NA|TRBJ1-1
TGTGCCAGCTCACCAGGACAGTATGAAGCTTTCTTT
CASSPGQYEAFF
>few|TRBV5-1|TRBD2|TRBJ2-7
TGCGCCAGCAGCTCGGGGACTAGCGGGAGATACGAGCAGTACTTC
CASSSGTSGRYEQYF
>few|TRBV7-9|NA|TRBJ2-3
TGTGCCAGCAATCTAAACAGCGGGACAGATACGCAGTATTTT
CASNLNSGTDTQYF
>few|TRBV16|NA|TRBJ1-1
TGTGCCAGCAGCCTTGTACAAGGGGGGATTGGCACTGAAGCTTTCTTT
CASSLVQGGIGTEAFF
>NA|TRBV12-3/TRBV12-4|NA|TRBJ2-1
TGTGCCAGCAGTTTGAGTGGGGTTAATGAGCAGTTCTTC
CASSLSGVNEQFF
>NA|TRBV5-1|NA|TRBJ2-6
TGCGCCAGCAGAGGACAGTTCTCTGGGGCCAACGTCCTGACTTTC
CASRGQFSGANVLTF
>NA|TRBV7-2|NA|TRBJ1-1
TGTGCCAGCAGCTCCACAGGGTTCAACACTGAAGCTTTCTTT
CASSSTGFNTEAFF
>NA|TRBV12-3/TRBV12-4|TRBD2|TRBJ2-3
TGTGCCAGCAGGTCAGCGGGGATCACATATACGCAGTATTTT
CASRSAGITYTQYF
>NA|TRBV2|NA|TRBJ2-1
TGTGCCAGCAGTGATGGGACTCCAACCCCGTTCTTC
CASSDGTPTPFF
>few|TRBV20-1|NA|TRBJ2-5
TGCAGTGCGAAACACTTTTGGGGCCAAGAGACCCAGTACTTC
CSAKHFWGQETQYF
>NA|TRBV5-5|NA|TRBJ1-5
TGTGCCAGCAGCTTGGCTTCAGTGGCTCCCCAGCATTTT
CASSLASVAPQHF
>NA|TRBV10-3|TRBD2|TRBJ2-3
TGTGCCATCAGGGGGTCTAGCGGGAGGGCTTCAGATACGCAGTATTTT
CAIRGSSGRASDTQYF
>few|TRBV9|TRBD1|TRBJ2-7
TGTGCCAGCAGCCGGGGACAGACCTACGAGCAGTACTTC
CASSRGQTYEQYF
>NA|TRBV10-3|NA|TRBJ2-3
TGTGCCATCAGCAACAGGGGGGGGGACACAGATACGCAGTATTTT
CAISNRGGDTDTQYF
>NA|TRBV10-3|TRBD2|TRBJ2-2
TGTGCCATCAGTGCCAGCGGGAGGACCACCTGGGAGCTGTTTTTT
CAISASGRTTWELFF
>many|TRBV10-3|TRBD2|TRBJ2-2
TGTGCCATCAGGGCCGGGACTACCGACACCGGGGAGCTGTTTTTT
CAIRAGTTDTGELFF
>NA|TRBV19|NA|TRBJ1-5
TGTGCCAGTAACTTCTTGGGGGGGCATCAGCCCCAGCATTTT
CASNFLGGHQPQHF
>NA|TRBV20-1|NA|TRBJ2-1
TGCAGTGCAGGGGGTAGTTCCTACAATGAGCAGTTATTC
CSAGGSSYNEQLF
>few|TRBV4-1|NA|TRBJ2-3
TGCGCCAGCAGCCAAGTCCTCGCGGATACGCAGTATTTT
CASSQVLADTQYF
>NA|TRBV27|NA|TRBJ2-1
TGTGCCAGCAGCCCCTGGGGGGTACGGTCCTACAATGAGCAGTTCTTC
CASSPWGVRSYNEQFF
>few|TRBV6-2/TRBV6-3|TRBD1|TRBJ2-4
TGTGCCAGCAGTCGACAGGGGAAAAACATTCAGTACTTC
CASSRQGKNIQYF
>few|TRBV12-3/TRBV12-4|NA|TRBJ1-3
TGTGCCAGCATCCTCGGCGGATTTGGAAACACCATATATTTT
CASILGGFGNTIYF
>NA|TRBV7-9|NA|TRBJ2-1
TGTGCCAGCAGCTTATCGGGCGGGCACAATGAGCAGTTCTTC
CASSLSGGHNEQFF
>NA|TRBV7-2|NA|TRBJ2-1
TGTGCCAGCAGCCCCCCGGGAAGCTACAATGAGCAGTTCTTC
CASSPPGSYNEQFF
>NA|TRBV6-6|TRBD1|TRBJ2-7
TGTGCCAGCAGTTACAATCGCCCCGGGACAGGGGGCGAGCAGTACTTC
CASSYNRPGTGGEQYF
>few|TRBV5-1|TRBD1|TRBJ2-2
TGCGCCAGTCTACTAGACAGGGGAGGACCCGGGGAGCTGTTTTTT
CASLLDRGGPGELFF
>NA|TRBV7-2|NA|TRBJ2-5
TGTGCCAGCAGCAGCCAGCCCGAGCCCGGGACCCAGTACTTC
CASSSQPEPGTQYF
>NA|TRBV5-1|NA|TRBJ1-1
TGCGCCAGCAGCCCCCTTGGAGGGATCAACACTGAAGCTTTCTTT
CASSPLGGINTEAFF
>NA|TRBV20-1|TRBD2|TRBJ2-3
TGCAGTGCTAGAAGGTTTACTAGCGGAGACACAGATACGCAGTATTTT
CSARRFTSGDTDTQYF
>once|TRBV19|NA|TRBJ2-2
TGTGCCAGTAGTATAGACGGGCCCCCAGGGGAGCTGTTTTTT
CASSIDGPPGELFF
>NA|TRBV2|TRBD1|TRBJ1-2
TGTGCCAGCACCGGGACAGCTGAATCCTATGGCTACACCTTC
CASTGTAESYGYTF
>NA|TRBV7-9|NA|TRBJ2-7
TGTGTCAGCAGCTTAGTTCGTTCTAGCGAGGCCTACGAGCAGTACTTC
CVSSLVRSSEAYEQYF
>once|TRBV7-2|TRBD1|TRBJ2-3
TGTGCCAGCAGCTATTCCAGGGGGAGAGTGGGGACAGATACGCAGTATTTT
CASSYSRGRVGTDTQYF
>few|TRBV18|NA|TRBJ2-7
TGTGCCAGCTCCCCCGACGGGAAGACCTACGAGCAGTACTTC
CASSPDGKTYEQYF
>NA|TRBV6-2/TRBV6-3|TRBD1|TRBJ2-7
TGTGCCAGCAGTTACTCAGGGGGCCCTTACTACGAGCAGTACTTC
CASSYSGGPYYEQYF
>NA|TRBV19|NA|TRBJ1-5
TGTGCCAGTAGCGGGGACCTGGGGCAGCCCCAGCATTTT
CASSGDLGQPQHF
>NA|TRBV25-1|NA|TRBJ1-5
TGTGCCAGCAGTCCGACAGGAAAGGGCCATCAGCCCCAGCATTTT
CASSPTGKGHQPQHF
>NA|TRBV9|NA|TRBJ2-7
TGTGCCAGCAGCGTAGAACTCACTAGTGGCGAGCAGTACTTC
CASSVELTSGEQYF
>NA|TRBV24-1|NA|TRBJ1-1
TGTGCCACCAGTGATTCCGAGGAAACGAACACTGAAGCTTTCTTT
CATSDSEETNTEAFF
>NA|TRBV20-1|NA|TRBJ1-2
TGCAGTGCAAGGACAGTTGCTAACTATGGCTACACCTTC
CSARTVANYGYTF
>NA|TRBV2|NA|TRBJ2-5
TGTGCCAGCAGTGACTGGACAGCGATCGAGACCCAGTACTTC
CASSDWTAIETQYF